The 30 T cell receptor beta chains presented below share a single source sample, sequenced in a study of long-term antiretroviral therapy in people with HIV. This was the immunoSEQ v3.0 assay at survey level. Profiling relied on immunoSEQ multiplex PCR, and the TCRdb table lists in-frame clones only, not all of them. The profile shows tens of thousands of clones, 80% to 90% of them singletons. The sample was unsorted PBMCs, taken just before starting antiretroviral therapy. The receptors here all came from a woman aged 18-29 years with HIV.

The V call is TRBV7-9, the J call TRBJ2-1, with 11 bases matching TRBD1. Per the germline V gene, CDR1 is SEHNR and CDR2 is FQNEAQ (reference sequence). The CDR3 is made up of 16 amino acids. V lost 5 bases and J lost 5; bases outside the gene matches: 8. CDR3 amino acids: CASSPKPGQGDNEQFF. DNA for the CDR3: TGTGCCAGCAGCCCGAAACCGGGACAGGGGGACAATGAGCAGTTCTTC.

This clone was found once. The chain carries TRBV5-4 and TRBJ2-2; D is ambiguous. V lost 0 bases to trimming and J lost 7 bases, with 4 bases between them. The germline CDR1 and CDR2 sequences are SGHNT and YYREEE (reference sequence). The length of the CDR3 is 12 residues. Written as DNA, the CDR3 is TGTGCCAGCAGCTTGGACAGCGGGGAGCTGTTTTTT. Translation gives CASSLDSGELFF.

The rearrangement uses TRBV27 and TRBJ2-1; tentative D call: TRBD2 (6 bases). Trimming stripped 0 bases from V and 2 bases from J, with 17 bases between. The length of the CDR3 is 18 residues. The V gene's germline CDR1 is MNHEY and CDR2 SMNVEV (reference sequence). The CDR3 bases are TGTGCCAGCAGTTTATCGCCCCTAGACGCGGGACCCTACAATGAGCAGTTCTTC. It yields the protein CASSLSPLDAGPYNEQFF.

The CDR3 spells CSVEAGGNTGELFF. CDR3 bases: TGCAGCGTTGAAGCGGGAGGGAACACCGGGGAGCTGTTTTTT. This chain connects TRBV29-1 to TRBJ2-2; 7 bases map to TRBD2. The CDR3 is 14 residues long. In germline, CDR1 is SQVTM, CDR2 ANQGSEA. The V gene end was trimmed by 1 base and the J gene end by 1 base; junction bases not matched to a gene: 0.

The V gene is TRBV2, the J gene TRBJ2-1, with TRBD2 identical over 13 bases. The CDR3 is made up of 17 amino acids. Germline lookup yields CDR1 SNHLY and CDR2 FYNNEI. V dropped 4 bases and J dropped 7; count of bases not matched to a gene: 10. The CDR3 reads CASSAPLGLAGENEQFF. The CDR3 DNA sequence: TGTGCCAGCAGTGCCCCGCTTGGACTAGCGGGAGAAAATGAGCAGTTCTTC.

The chain is built from TRBV7-9 and TRBJ1-1; 8 bases match TRBD1. CDR3 length: 14 residues. Germline V lookup: CDR1 SEHNR, CDR2 FQNEAQ (reference sequence). J was trimmed by 5 bases and V by 5 bases; bases with no gene match: 7. The CDR3 here is CASSVTDRETEAFF. The CDR3 nucleotides are TGTGCCAGCAGCGTGACGGACAGGGAAACTGAAGCTTTCTTT.

The chain combines TRBV15 with TRBJ2-1; 10 bases are a match to TRBD2. The CDR3 contains 20 residues. Germline V gives CDR1 LNHNV, CDR2 YYDKDF (reference sequence). V trimming: 0 bases; J trimming: 2 bases; junction bases outside the gene matches: 13. The DNA of the CDR3 is TGTGCCACCAGCAGAGACCGTCCGATTAGACTAGCGGGCACCTACAATGAGCAGTTCTTC. Encoded protein: CATSRDRPIRLAGTYNEQFF.

The V gene is TRBV7-8, the J gene TRBJ1-2, with D tentatively TRBD1 (6 bases). CDR3 length: 15 amino acids. Per the germline V gene, CDR1 is SGHVS and CDR2 is FQNEAQ. V lost 4 bases and J 3 bases, leaving 15 bases between the germline ends. CDR3 DNA: TGTGCCAGCAGCTCCTCCTGGACAGCCGACTATGGCTACACCTTC. It codes for CASSSSWTADYGYTF.

V and J are TRBV2 and TRBJ1-3; D call uncertain. Trimming pared 6 bases from V and 0 bases from J, leaving 12 bases between. CDR1 is SNHLY and CDR2 is FYNNEI in the germline V gene. The CDR3 is made up of 15 amino acids. In DNA, the CDR3 is TGTGCCAGCAGCGCGACGGTGAGCTCTGGAAACACCATATATTTT. Its translation is CASSATVSSGNTIYF.

V is TRBV6-5 and J is TRBJ1-2; the D is unclear. This CDR3 has 13 residues. The germline V and J ends were trimmed by 2 bases and 8 bases, with 12 bases remaining between them. Germline V CDR1 and CDR2: MNHEY, SVGAGI. The CDR3 DNA sequence: TGTGCCAGCAGTTACGACGGGCGGGGAGGCTACACCTTC. It yields the protein CASSYDGRGGYTF.

J is TRBJ2-5 and V is TRBV15; D is possibly TRBD1 or TRBD2 (5 bases each). Trimming shortened V by 6 bases and J by 2 bases, and 13 bases separated the two germline ends. CDR1 LNHNV and CDR2 YYDKDF come from the germline V gene (reference sequence). The CDR3 is 14 residues long. This chain's CDR3 is CATSPGRQQETQYF. CDR3 nucleotide sequence: TGTGCCACCAGTCCGGGGAGACAGCAAGAGACCCAGTACTTC.

Only a few counts were recorded for this clone. This chain connects TRBV19 to TRBJ1-5; a possible D gene is TRBD1 (5 bases). Trimming left V 8 bases short and J 4 bases short, with 9 bases between. Germline V gene lookup returns CDR1 LNHDA and CDR2 SQIVND (reference sequence). This CDR3 is built from 12 residues. The CDR3 spells CASSPGNQPQHF. As DNA, the CDR3 is TGTGCCAGTTCTCCAGGGAATCAGCCCCAGCATTTT.

The chain links TRBV7-3 to TRBJ1-1; D may be TRBD1 (5 bases). The CDR3 has 13 residues. V lost 2 bases and J lost 7, with 11 bases in between. Germline V gives CDR1 SGHTA, CDR2 FQGTGA. The CDR3 region is CASSLSGGDEAFF. The CDR3 nucleotides are TGTGCCAGCAGCTTATCGGGGGGGGATGAAGCTTTCTTT.

The rearrangement uses TRBV18 and TRBJ2-7, with D possibly TRBD2 on 5 matching bases. The V end lost 4 bases, the J end lost 2 bases, and 9 bases lay between the germline ends. The CDR3 loop spans 13 amino acids. The V gene's germline CDR1 is KGHSH and CDR2 LQKENI. Here the CDR3 reads CASSHELAYEQYF. The CDR3 DNA reads TGTGCCAGCTCACACGAACTAGCCTACGAGCAGTACTTC.

The V gene is TRBV28, the J gene TRBJ2-3; D uncertain. The CDR3 has 13 residues. Germline V gene lookup returns CDR1 MDHEN and CDR2 SYDVKM. V was pared by 7 bases and J by 6 bases, with 14 bases between. The CDR3 here is CASTPDPRDTQYF. The CDR3 bases are TGTGCCAGCACCCCGGACCCCCGGGATACGCAGTATTTT.

The gene calls are TRBV5-1 and TRBJ2-3; TRBD2 might be the D (7 bases). The CDR3 is made up of 14 amino acids. The germline CDR1 and CDR2 sequences are SGHRS and YFSETQ. The ends were cut back, 5 bases at V and 1 base at J, with 11 bases in the middle. CDR3 loop: CASRRGQRTDTQYF. The CDR3 region has the DNA TGCGCCAGCAGGCGGGGGCAGCGCACAGATACGCAGTATTTT.

In its sample, this clone was seen a few times. V gene TRBV7-9 combines with J gene TRBJ2-7; D unresolved. CDR3 size: 13 residues. CDR1 and CDR2 from the germline V gene are SEHNR and FQNEAQ (reference sequence). V dropped 0 bases and J dropped 4 bases, with 7 bases sitting between them. The CDR3 nucleotides read TGTGCCAGCAGCTTAGCTGAGGTTTACGAGCAGTACTTC. Translation gives CASSLAEVYEQYF.

The chain carries TRBV5-1 and TRBJ2-2; no definite D call. Germline CDR1 SGHRS, CDR2 YFSETQ. V was pared by 1 base and J by 4 bases, with 11 bases between. CDR3 length equals 15 residues. The CDR3 DNA reads as TGCGCCAGCAGCTTGATCTCTAGTGGCACCGGGGAGCTGTTTTTT. This sequence encodes CASSLISSGTGELFF.

This chain links TRBV6-1 with TRBJ1-1; D unresolved. The ends were cut back, 4 bases at V and 2 bases at J, with 8 bases in the middle. The CDR3 sequence is 13 residues long. Per germline, CDR1 MNHNS and CDR2 SASEGT. The CDR3 loop reads CASSVQVNTEAFF. As DNA, the CDR3 is TGTGCCAGCAGTGTTCAGGTTAACACTGAAGCTTTCTTT.

The chain recombines TRBV13 with TRBJ2-4, with D perhaps matching TRBD1 (5 bases). CDR1 is PRHDT, CDR2 FYEKMQ, per germline (reference sequence). The V end lost 5 bases, the J end lost 6 bases, and 8 bases lay between the germline ends. This CDR3 is 12 amino acids long. The CDR3 DNA sequence: TGTGCCAGCAGCCCTACAGGAAACATTCAGTACTTC. Amino acid sequence: CASSPTGNIQYF. The whole variable domain, remainder taken from reference TRBV13 and TRBJ2-4, is AAGVIQSPRHLIKEKRETATLKCYPIPRHDTVYWYQQGPGQDPQFLISFYEKMQSDKGSIPDRFSAQQFSDYHSELNMSSLELGDSALYFCASSPTGNIQYFGAGTRLSVL.

The chain has TRBV21-1 and TRBJ1-5; the table names TRBD1, a call not compared with the DNA. TRBV21-1 corresponds to a pseudogene. The CDR3 extends over 19 amino acids. CDR3 sequence: CASSKVRDRDSRAHQPQHF. CDR3 sequence (DNA): TGTGCCAGCAGCAAAGTAAGGGACCGGGACAGTCGTGCTCATCAGCCCCAGCATTTT.

This chain links TRBV7-3 with TRBJ1-1; no firm D call. The CDR3 length is 12 residues. CDR1 is SGHTA, CDR2 FQGTGA, per germline. V was clipped by 6 bases and J by 1 base, with 6 bases between them. CDR3 sequence (DNA): TGTGCCAGCAGAGACGCGAACACTGAAGCTTTCTTT. Its protein product is CASRDANTEAFF. Together with reference TRBV7-3 and TRBJ1-1, the CDR3 gives the full variable domain: GAGVSQTPSNKVTEKGKYVELRCDPISGHTALYWYRQSLGQGPEFLIYFQGTGAADDSGLPNDRFFAVRPEGSVSTLKIQRTERGDSAVYLCASRDANTEAFFGQGTRLTVV.

The chain has TRBV6-1 and TRBJ2-7; 7 bases match TRBD1. This CDR3 is built from 13 residues. Germline V lookup: CDR1 MNHNS, CDR2 SASEGT. Trimming cost V 6 bases and J 0 bases; bases outside gene matches: 2. CDR3 sequence: CASRGTASYEQYF. Written as DNA, the CDR3 is TGTGCCAGCAGAGGGACAGCCTCCTACGAGCAGTACTTC.

CDR3 nucleotides: TGTGCCAGCAGCTTAGGACAGGTGATCAGCTCTGGAAACACCATATATTTT. Translated: CASSLGQVISSGNTIYF. The V gene is TRBV7-8, the J gene TRBJ1-3, with a possible D match to TRBD1 (6 bases). Germline V gene lookup returns CDR1 SGHVS and CDR2 FQNEAQ. V was cut by 1 base and J by 0 bases, with 13 bases left in between. CDR3 length: 17 residues. Variable domain in full (rest from reference TRBV7-8 and TRBJ1-3): GAGVSQSPRYKVAKRGQDVALRCDPISGHVSLFWYQQALGQGPEFLTYFQNEAQLDKSGLPSDRFFAERPEGSVSTLKIQRTQQEDSAVYLCASSLGQVISSGNTIYFGEGSWLTVV.

The rearrangement links TRBV10-3 to TRBJ2-3, with 8 nucleotides matching TRBD2. Germline V gene data show CDR1 as ENHRY and CDR2 as SYGVKD. This CDR3 spans 14 amino acids. Losses at the gene ends were 7 bases for V and 4 bases for J; bases not matched to a gene: 7. The CDR3 here is CAINDGRAADTQYF. CDR3 nucleotide sequence: TGTGCCATCAACGACGGGAGGGCCGCAGATACGCAGTATTTT.

This chain connects TRBV27 to TRBJ2-7; D ambiguous. The CDR3 extends over 13 amino acids. The germline CDR1 and CDR2 sequences are MNHEY and SMNVEV (reference sequence). V was shortened by 4 bases and J by 0 bases, with 7 bases between the two germline ends. The CDR3 is CASSYTRSYEQYF. The CDR3 bases are TGTGCCAGCAGTTACACCCGCTCCTACGAGCAGTACTTC.

The chain links TRBV19 to TRBJ2-3; a weak D match, TRBD1 (5 bases). This CDR3 has 15 amino acids. Germline CDR1 reads LNHDA; CDR2 reads SQIVND (reference sequence). Trimming shortened V by 5 bases and J by 4 bases, and 16 bases separated the two germline ends. The CDR3 region has the DNA TGTGCCAGTAGTGCAGCCTGGGGCCGTTCAGATACGCAGTATTTT. This translates into CASSAAWGRSDTQYF.

The chain joins TRBV5-1 to TRBJ2-3, with 10 bases aligning to TRBD1. J was trimmed by 6 bases and V by 3 bases; bases with no gene match: 10. Germline assignment: CDR1 SGHRS and CDR2 YFSETQ. This CDR3 spans 16 amino acids. The CDR3 loop reads CASSSSTGGGHDTQYF. Written as DNA, the CDR3 is TGCGCCAGCAGCTCGTCGACAGGGGGCGGACATGATACGCAGTATTTT.

The gene calls are TRBV6-5 and TRBJ2-7; D not resolved. Germline CDR1 reads MNHEY; CDR2 reads SVGAGI. Trimming pared 4 bases from V and 3 bases from J, leaving 16 bases between. This CDR3 region has 15 residues. CDR3 in amino acids: CASSFKPLSGYEQYF. The CDR3, as DNA: TGTGCCAGCAGTTTCAAACCCTTATCCGGCTACGAGCAGTACTTC.

This rearrangement joins TRBV4-3 to TRBJ2-2; 7 nucleotides agree with TRBD2. Germline V gene lookup returns CDR1 LGHNA and CDR2 YSLEER. The CDR3 covers 17 residues. The J segment lost 2 bases and the V segment lost 1 base, leaving 7 bases of the junction unmatched. This chain's CDR3 is CASSQATLASNTGELFF. In nucleotides, the CDR3 is TGCGCCAGCAGCCAAGCAACACTAGCGAGCAACACCGGGGAGCTGTTTTTT.